A selection of T cell receptor beta chains follows, all from one sample in a study of T cell repertoires in cytomegalovirus infection. No antigen has been identified for these receptors. TCRdb reanalysed the reads using MiXCR and keeps one entry per CDR3 protein. Counted here are 360,000 or so distinct CDR3 sequences, about 32% occurring once; the ten biggest clones make up roughly 14%. Sample: cultured PBMCs, taken from culture after CMV antigen stimulation. The source is a human donor in good health (CMV status not recorded). Some clones in this sample may be carry-over from other donors' samples. The CDR3 runs from the conserved cysteine through the conserved F or W. A D gene is named only where the DNA matches it firmly. Clone size is given for some rows only: seen once, a few or many times, or a class if the clone is expanded.

v_call,d_call,j_call,clone_size,cdr3_aa,cdr3_nt
TRBV19,NA,TRBJ1-1,few,CASSITRNTEAFF,TGTGCCAGTAGTATCACCAGGAACACTGAAGCTTTCTTT
TRBV6-2/TRBV6-3,NA,TRBJ2-1,NA,CASSDPFHEQFF,TGTGCCAGCAGCGACCCCTTCCATGAGCAGTTCTTC
TRBV7-9,NA,TRBJ2-2,few,CASSPFRGPSGELFF,TGTGCCAGCAGCCCCTTCAGGGGCCCATCCGGGGAGCTGTTTTTT
TRBV13,NA,TRBJ1-1,NA,CASSSPLDTDLGTEAFF,TGTGCCAGCAGCTCCCCTCTGGACACGGATTTGGGGACTGAAGCTTTCTTT
TRBV7-2,TRBD2,TRBJ2-5,many,CASSLEPGGRETQYF,TGTGCCAGCAGCTTAGAACCGGGAGGGCGGGAGACCCAGTACTTC
TRBV11-1,TRBD1,TRBJ2-3,few,CASSLIWTGPDTQYF,TGTGCCAGCAGCTTAATCTGGACAGGGCCAGATACGCAGTATTTT
TRBV18,TRBD2,TRBJ2-7,few,CASSSPTSGRTYEQYF,TGTGCCAGCTCATCCCCAACTAGCGGGAGGACCTACGAGCAGTACTTC
TRBV7-9,NA,TRBJ2-3,NA,CASSSTRNTQYF,TGTGCCAGCAGCAGCACTCGTAATACGCAGTATTTT
TRBV15,NA,TRBJ1-1,few,CATNNLRNTEAFF,TGTGCCACCAATAACCTCCGGAACACTGAAGCTTTCTTT
TRBV7-9,TRBD2,TRBJ2-5,NA,CASSLARGLAKETQYF,TGTGCCAGCAGCTTAGCCAGAGGACTAGCGAAGGAGACCCAGTACTTC
TRBV7-2,TRBD1,TRBJ2-7,many,CASSPDRGKQYF,TGTGCCAGCAGCCCGGACAGGGGAAAGCAGTACTTC
TRBV4-1,NA,TRBJ2-5,NA,CASSQGRGQQETQYF,TGCGCCAGCAGCCAAGGGAGGGGACAGCAAGAGACCCAGTACTTC
TRBV2,NA,TRBJ1-5,NA,CASSEQSSNQPQHF,TGTGCCAGCAGTGAACAGAGTAGCAATCAGCCCCAGCATTTT
TRBV30,NA,TRBJ2-3,NA,CAANTGSTDTQYF,TGTGCCGCAAATACAGGAAGCACAGATACGCAGTATTTT
TRBV7-2,TRBD2,TRBJ2-1,NA,CASSFGPGLAGEEQFF,TGTGCCAGCAGCTTCGGCCCGGGACTAGCGGGAGAAGAGCAGTTCTTC
TRBV6-5,TRBD2,TRBJ2-1,NA,CASRNPGTSGSSYNEQFF,TGTGCCAGCAGAAACCCCGGGACTAGCGGAAGTTCCTACAATGAGCAGTTCTTC
TRBV7-6,NA,TRBJ2-1,NA,CASSLAPRPHNEQFF,TGTGCCAGCAGCTTAGCTCCTAGACCCCACAATGAGCAGTTCTTC
TRBV19,TRBD1,TRBJ1-3,few,CASTGQFSGNTIYF,TGTGCCAGTACGGGACAGTTCTCTGGAAACACCATATATTTT
TRBV20-1,TRBD2,TRBJ2-7,few,CSATGLAGDAREQYF,TGCAGTGCAACGGGACTAGCGGGAGATGCGCGCGAGCAGTACTTC
TRBV19,TRBD1,TRBJ1-2,few,CASSVGTGNYGYTF,TGTGCCAGTAGTGTCGGGACAGGGAACTATGGCTACACCTTC
TRBV19,NA,TRBJ1-5,once,CASSADQPQHF,TGTGCCAGTAGTGCGGATCAGCCCCAGCATTTT
TRBV27,NA,TRBJ1-2,NA,CASSLTPSPGGYTF,TGTGCCAGCAGTTTAACACCATCCCCGGGTGGCTACACCTTC
TRBV4-1,NA,TRBJ1-6,NA,CASSSTLPDSPLHF,TGCGCCAGCAGTTCAACTCTGCCAGATTCACCCCTCCACTTT
TRBV19,TRBD1,TRBJ1-4,NA,CASSTPRTGGGEKLFF,TGTGCCAGTAGTACACCCCGGACAGGGGGCGGCGAAAAACTGTTTTTT
TRBV7-2,NA,TRBJ2-3,few,CASSSGIRDTQYF,TGTGCCAGCAGCTCCGGGATAAGGGATACGCAGTATTTT
TRBV7-9,NA,TRBJ1-4,NA,CASSLIAGGEKLFF,TGTGCCAGCAGCTTAATCGCGGGGGGCGAGAAACTGTTTTTT
TRBV4-3,TRBD2,TRBJ2-1,NA,CASSPQVSASGINEQFF,TGCGCCAGCAGCCCGCAGGTTTCCGCTAGCGGGATCAATGAGCAGTTCTTC
TRBV6-2/TRBV6-3,TRBD2,TRBJ2-1,NA,CASRTSGKGNEQFF,TGTGCCAGCAGGACTAGCGGGAAGGGCAATGAGCAGTTCTTC
TRBV7-2,NA,TRBJ2-6,few,CASRPQSSGANVLTF,TGTGCCAGCAGGCCGCAGAGCTCTGGGGCCAACGTCCTGACTTTC
TRBV28,TRBD1,TRBJ1-5,NA,CASSFQGVLHQPQHF,TGTGCCAGCAGTTTCCAGGGGGTATTGCATCAGCCCCAGCATTTT
TRBV7-8,NA,TRBJ2-5,NA,CASSSTAEIAWETQYF,TGTGCCAGCAGCTCCACCGCCGAGATAGCATGGGAGACCCAGTACTTC
TRBV5-4,NA,TRBJ2-1,once,CASSSLWGDNEQFF,TGTGCCAGCAGCTCATTGTGGGGCGATAATGAGCAGTTCTTC
TRBV29-1,NA,TRBJ2-7,NA,CSVYGTPGIAEQYF,TGCAGCGTGTACGGGACTCCGGGAATCGCCGAGCAGTACTTC
TRBV29-1,TRBD2,TRBJ2-3,NA,CSVSTGGFTDTQYF,TGCAGCGTTTCCACGGGAGGGTTCACAGATACGCAGTATTTT
TRBV7-2,NA,TRBJ1-1,once,CASSPVGNTEAFF,TGTGCCAGCAGCCCGGTCGGGAACACTGAAGCTTTCTTT
TRBV11-2,NA,TRBJ2-2,few,CASSFQSTGELFF,TGTGCCAGCAGCTTTCAGAGCACCGGGGAGCTGTTTTTT
TRBV11-2,NA,TRBJ2-4,NA,CASSFGWGPRAKNIQYF,TGTGCCAGCAGCTTTGGATGGGGGCCGAGAGCCAAAAACATTCAGTACTTC
TRBV7-2,NA,TRBJ1-1,many,CASSLRVAEAFF,TGTGCCAGCAGCCTCAGGGTCGCTGAAGCTTTCTTT
TRBV6-2/TRBV6-3,NA,TRBJ1-5,NA,CASSYWVQSNQPQHF,TGTGCCAGCAGTTACTGGGTTCAGAGCAATCAGCCCCAGCATTTT
TRBV7-3,NA,TRBJ1-1,few,CASSLMGGGQGTEAFF,TGTGCCAGCAGCTTAATGGGCGGAGGCCAAGGGACTGAAGCTTTCTTT
TRBV2,NA,TRBJ2-5,NA,CASSFQLVGSGETQYF,TGTGCCAGCAGTTTCCAACTTGTAGGGTCTGGAGAGACCCAGTACTTC
TRBV28,NA,TRBJ1-4,NA,CASSWGGQNEKLFF,TGTGCCAGCAGTTGGGGAGGGCAGAATGAAAAACTGTTTTTT
TRBV10-3,NA,TRBJ1-5,few,CAISDTLQGPQPQHF,TGTGCCATCAGTGACACTTTACAGGGTCCGCAGCCCCAGCATTTT
TRBV7-2,NA,TRBJ2-5,many,CASSLNRVAETQYF,TGTGCCAGCAGTCTTAACAGGGTGGCAGAGACCCAGTACTTC
TRBV6-1,TRBD1,TRBJ1-1,NA,CASSRPGGRNTEAFF,TGTGCCAGCAGCCGCCCAGGGGGCAGGAACACTGAAGCTTTCTTT
TRBV12-3/TRBV12-4,NA,TRBJ1-2,NA,CASSLRRYGYTF,TGTGCCAGCAGTTTAAGGCGGTATGGCTACACCTTC